Below, 26 T cell receptor beta chains from the same sample are listed, as sequenced in a study of Ad26.COV2.S vaccination and SARS-CoV-2 variants. Using immunoSEQ multiplex PCR, the repertoire was profiled, and TCRdb retains in-frame clones only, with some absent. This sample carries 500,000 or so clones, approximately 92% of them seen once, and the ten largest clones take approximately 2.5%. Treatment reported: approximately 18 received Ad26.COV2.S at low or high dose, single or two shots; about 5 received placebo; per-sample allocation not given. Sampling happened 63 days after the first vaccine or placebo injection. This sample comprised peripheral blood, obtained in a trial of Ad26.COV2.S vaccine versus placebo. These receptor sequences come from a person aged 18-60 years who received the Ad26.COV2.S COVID-19 vaccine or a placebo.

This chain links TRBV28 with TRBJ2-7; 7 bases match TRBD2. V shed 6 bases and J 5 bases; nucleotides not matched to a gene: 7. The CDR3 consists of 13 residues. Germline CDR1 reads MDHEN; CDR2 reads SYDVKM. The CDR3 bases are TGTGCCAGCAGCGTCCGGGGGGATCACGAGCAGTACTTC. Amino acid sequence: CASSVRGDHEQYF.

The chain joins TRBV19 to TRBJ2-6; possibly TRBD1 or TRBD2 for D (5 bases each). CDR1 and CDR2 from the germline V gene are LNHDA and SQIVND (reference sequence). This CDR3 has 15 residues. Trimming shortened V by 9 bases and J by 0 bases, and 12 bases separated the two germline ends. CDR3 residues: CASKGRSSGANVLTF. In DNA, the CDR3 is TGTGCCAGCAAGGGACGGAGCTCTGGGGCCAACGTCCTGACTTTC.

The chain links TRBV27 to TRBJ2-1; perhaps TRBD2 as D (5 bases). Germline lookup yields CDR1 MNHEY and CDR2 SMNVEV (reference sequence). Trimming cost V 3 bases and J 12 bases, with 21 bases left between them. The CDR3 spans 15 residues. In nucleotides, the CDR3 is TGTGCCAGCAGTTTCTCAAAGGGAGCGGTCAAAGGGCAGTTCTTC. This gives the protein CASSFSKGAVKGQFF.

The genes are TRBV28 and TRBJ1-5; D is unclear. CDR1 and CDR2 (germline): MDHEN, SYDVKM. CDR3 length: 14 residues. The V and J ends lost 7 bases and 0 bases respectively, with 10 bases between them. CDR3 protein: CASTGLNSNQPQHF. As DNA, the CDR3 is TGTGCCAGCACAGGACTTAATAGCAATCAGCCCCAGCATTTT. Complete variable domain (other parts from reference TRBV28 and TRBJ1-5): DVKVTQSSRYLVKRTGEKVFLECVQDMDHENMFWYRQDPGLGLRLIYFSYDVKMKEKGDIPEGYSVSREKKERFSLILESASTNQTSMYLCASTGLNSNQPQHFGDGTRLSIL.

V gene TRBV5-5 combines with J gene TRBJ1-4; tentatively, D is TRBD1 (6 bases). The V and J ends lost 4 bases and 3 bases respectively, with 22 bases between them. The CDR3 length is 18 residues. The germline V gene has CDR1 SGHKS and CDR2 YYEKEE (reference sequence). The CDR3 DNA reads as TGTGCCAGCAGCCTCCGGGACACTACAACGGCAGCTAATGAAAAACTGTTTTTT. This sequence encodes CASSLRDTTTAANEKLFF.

This sequence joins TRBV30 and TRBJ1-2; unclear D gene. The CDR3 runs 15 residues. V shed 8 bases and J shed 4 bases, with 23 bases lying between them. Germline CDR1 GTSNPN, CDR2 SVGIG (reference sequence). The CDR3 sequence: CALRGGRRSSYGYTF. CDR3 bases: TGTGCCCTACGAGGAGGCAGAAGGTCGAGCTATGGCTACACCTTC.

On this clone itself: The same CDR3 also results from other DNA sequences found in this sample. The rearrangement uses TRBV7-3 and TRBJ2-2, with D unresolved. The length of the CDR3 is 12 residues. V was shortened by 5 bases and J by 4 bases, with 5 bases between the two germline ends. Germline V gene lookup returns CDR1 SGHTA and CDR2 FQGTGA. CDR3 residues: CASSLGTGELFF. The CDR3 DNA is TGTGCCAGCAGCCTGGGCACCGGGGAGCTGTTTTTT.

The chain links TRBV4-3 to TRBJ2-3, with D possibly matching TRBD2 (6 bases). Germline CDR1 reads LGHNA; CDR2 reads YSLEER. CDR3 length equals 16 residues. V shed 0 bases and J shed 1 base, with 11 bases lying between them. The CDR3 here is CASSQDLREGTDTQYF. CDR3 bases: TGCGCCAGCAGCCAAGATTTGAGGGAGGGCACAGATACGCAGTATTTT.

V is TRBV18 and J is TRBJ2-2; D uncertain. The CDR3 totals 15 residues. The germline V gene has CDR1 KGHSH and CDR2 LQKENI. V shed 2 bases and J shed 5 bases, with 12 bases lying between them. The CDR3 DNA reads TGTGCCAGCTCACCAGGTTCAGGATGGACCGGGGAGCTGTTTTTT. It yields the protein CASSPGSGWTGELFF. Variable domain in full (rest from reference TRBV18 and TRBJ2-2): NAGVMQNPRHLVRRRGQEARLRCSPMKGHSHVYWYRQLPEEGLKFMVYLQKENIIDESGMPKERFSAEFPKEGPSILRIQQVVRGDSAAYFCASSPGSGWTGELFFGEGSRLTVL.

This sequence joins TRBV7-9 and TRBJ2-7, with D unresolved. V shed 5 bases and J shed 2 bases, with 7 bases lying between them. The germline V gene has CDR1 SEHNR and CDR2 FQNEAQ (reference sequence). The CDR3 consists of 12 residues. CDR3 amino acids: CASSAGAYEQYF. CDR3 sequence (DNA): TGTGCCAGCAGCGCTGGGGCCTACGAGCAGTACTTC.

Here the CDR3 reads CASSRAPGPHLTDTQYF. DNA of the CDR3: TGTGCCAGCAGCCGGGCCCCGGGACCCCACCTCACAGATACGCAGTATTTT. This sequence joins TRBV5-4 and TRBJ2-3; D is perhaps TRBD1 or TRBD2 (5 bases each). Trimming shortened V by 4 bases and J by 2 bases, and 20 bases separated the two germline ends. Germline CDR1 reads SGHNT; CDR2 reads YYREEE (reference sequence). This CDR3 comprises 17 residues.

V and J are TRBV28 and TRBJ2-1; D remains ambiguous. V gave up 6 bases and J gave up 0 bases, with 15 bases separating them. The V gene's germline CDR1 is MDHEN and CDR2 SYDVKM. The CDR3 length is 16 residues. CDR3 DNA sequence: TGTGCCAGCAGCACCCCCGCCCCAAGCTCCTACAATGAGCAGTTCTTC. It codes for CASSTPAPSSYNEQFF.

The chain carries TRBV2 and TRBJ1-1; 9 positions match TRBD1. Germline values: CDR1 SNHLY, CDR2 FYNNEI. The CDR3 has 13 amino acids. Trimming cost V 6 bases and J 6 bases; bases outside gene matches: 5. Here the CDR3 reads CASRTGGASEAFF. The CDR3, as DNA: TGTGCCAGCAGAACAGGGGGCGCTTCTGAAGCTTTCTTT.

The J gene is TRBJ2-6, the V gene TRBV5-1; 9 bases line up with TRBD2. This CDR3 has 18 residues. Germline V gene lookup returns CDR1 SGHRS and CDR2 YFSETQ. Trimming at V came to 0 bases and at J to 4 bases, leaving 8 bases not matched to a gene. This CDR3 reads CASSLVGAGGSGANVLTF. The CDR3 DNA follows: TGCGCCAGCAGCTTGGTTGGAGCGGGAGGATCCGGGGCCAACGTCCTGACTTTC.

The V call is TRBV5-5, the J call TRBJ1-5; tentatively, D is TRBD1 (5 bases). CDR1 and CDR2 from the germline V gene are SGHKS and YYEKEE (reference sequence). V was cut by 0 bases and J by 2 bases, with 6 bases left in between. This CDR3 contains 14 residues. CDR3 protein: CASSLVGGNQPQHF. The CDR3 DNA reads as TGTGCCAGCAGCTTGGTAGGGGGCAATCAGCCCCAGCATTTT.

This chain links TRBV5-4 with TRBJ2-3; 7 nucleotides match TRBD1. Trimming took 5 bases from V and 6 from J; bases not matched to a gene: 9. Per germline, CDR1 SGHNT and CDR2 YYREEE (reference sequence). The CDR3 is 14 residues long. This CDR3 is CASRVGTEGDTQYF. The CDR3, as DNA: TGTGCCAGCAGGGTGGGGACAGAAGGGGATACGCAGTATTTT.

This rearrangement joins TRBV30 to TRBJ2-1, with D perhaps matching TRBD2 (6 bases). This CDR3 comprises 18 residues. Germline V gene data show CDR1 as GTSNPN and CDR2 as SVGIG (reference sequence). Between the trimmed V and J ends, which lost 0 bases and 2 bases, there was a span of 20 bases. CDR3 sequence: CAWSVKPPGLSTYNEQFF. DNA of the CDR3: TGTGCCTGGAGTGTAAAACCCCCTGGACTATCAACCTACAATGAGCAGTTCTTC.

This sequence joins TRBV7-2 and TRBJ2-7; D might be TRBD2 (5 bases). The germline V and J ends were trimmed by 1 base and 3 bases, with 13 bases remaining between them. This CDR3 is built from 15 residues. Germline CDR1 and CDR2: SGHTA and FQGNSA. CDR3 bases: TGTGCCAGCAGCTTAGTTCCCCTAGCTAGCTACGAGCAGTACTTC. It codes for CASSLVPLASYEQYF. Full variable domain (missing parts from reference TRBV7-2 and TRBJ2-7): GAGVSQSPSNKVTEKGKDVELRCDPISGHTALYWYRQSLGQGLEFLIYFQGNSAPDKSGLPSDRFSAERTGGSVSTLTIQRTQQEDSAVYLCASSLVPLASYEQYFGPGTRLTVT.

This chain links TRBV3-1 (or the pseudogene TRBV3-2) with TRBJ2-7; D gene unclear. CDR1 is LGHDT, CDR2 YNNKEL, per germline (reference sequence). V shed 1 base and J shed 6 bases, with 16 bases lying between them. The CDR3 length is 15 residues. In nucleotides, the CDR3 is TGTGCCAGCAGCCAAGTTACGCTTTTGCGGCTCGAGCAGTACTTC. Its translation is CASSQVTLLRLEQYF.

The chain has TRBV6-5 and TRBJ2-7; D may be TRBD1 or TRBD2 (6 bases each). Germline V gene sequence: CDR1 MNHEY, CDR2 SVGAGI. The ends were cut back, 2 bases at V and 5 bases at J, with 10 bases in the middle. This CDR3 has 13 residues. CDR3 in amino acids: CASSYRGDHEQYF. Here the CDR3 DNA reads TGTGCCAGCAGTTACAGGGGGGACCACGAGCAGTACTTC.

The rearrangement joins TRBV7-9 to TRBJ2-7, with TRBD1 matching 9 bases. J was trimmed by 4 bases and V by 5 bases; bases with no gene match: 6. Germline CDR1 is SEHNR and CDR2 is FQNEAQ (reference sequence). The CDR3 contains 14 residues. The CDR3 sequence is CASSEDRGMYEQYF. CDR3 sequence (DNA): TGTGCCAGCAGCGAGGACAGGGGTATGTACGAGCAGTACTTC.

CDR3 sequence reads: CASSSDSYEQYV. As DNA, the CDR3 is TGTGCCAGCAGTTCAGACAGCTACGAGCAGTACGTC. The chain links TRBV6-2 or TRBV6-3 to TRBJ2-7; tentative D call: TRBD1 (5 bases). This CDR3 comprises 12 residues. CDR1 is MNHEY and CDR2 is SVGEGT in the germline V gene. The V gene lost 4 bases and the J gene lost 3 bases, with 7 bases spanning the gap.

This rearrangement joins TRBV7-9 to TRBJ2-1; D is perhaps TRBD1 or TRBD2 (5 bases each). CDR3 size: 18 residues. V was shortened by 4 bases and J by 6 bases, with 25 bases between the two germline ends. Per germline, CDR1 SEHNR and CDR2 FQNEAQ (reference sequence). The CDR3 DNA is TGTGCCAGCAGCTCAGGGCTGGCGGGCTGGAGCCCTAGCAATGAGCAGTTCTTC. Protein product: CASSSGLAGWSPSNEQFF.

The rearrangement links TRBV18 to TRBJ1-1, with D hard to call. Trimming shortened V by 6 bases and J by 0 bases, and 14 bases separated the two germline ends. Germline assignment: CDR1 KGHSH and CDR2 LQKENI. The CDR3 sequence is 15 residues long. This CDR3 is CASSRAGIMNTEAFF. The CDR3, as DNA: TGTGCCAGCTCCCGGGCGGGAATTATGAACACTGAAGCTTTCTTT.

The CDR3 DNA follows: TGTGCCAGCTCACCACTCGGCCTAGCGGGAGTTGGGGCCTACAATGAGCAGTTCTTC. Translation: CASSPLGLAGVGAYNEQFF. This chain uses TRBV18 with TRBJ2-1, with 10 positions matching TRBD2. J was trimmed by 2 bases and V by 1 base; bases with no gene match: 11. Looked up from germline, CDR1 is KGHSH and CDR2 is LQKENI. The CDR3 is 19 amino acids.

The V gene is TRBV5-1, the J gene TRBJ2-3; possibly TRBD1 for D (6 bases). This CDR3 comprises 15 residues. V lost 3 bases, J lost 4 bases, and 15 bases lay in between. Germline CDR1 and CDR2: SGHRS and YFSETQ. The CDR3 region has the DNA TGCGCCAGCAGCTCCGAGGGGCCAGGGGCAGATACGCAGTATTTT. This codes for CASSSEGPGADTQYF.